This TCR beta chain was observed in a study of T-cell memory formation after mild COVID-19 (dated by TCRdb to about 2021). About the study as a whole: Most TCR sequence clusters were specific to one of the two donors. In a couple of donors, T-cell clones that expanded and contracted after mild COVID-19 were tracked by sequencing TCRalpha and TCRbeta repertoires over time. Two young, previously healthy adult volunteers, one female and one male, were included in the cohort. Beyond this particular receptor, the publication reports: SARS-CoV-2 specificity of the second-wave clones peaking on day 37 was not confirmed. Some responding clones were detected in pre-infection memory, suggesting pre-existing cross-reactive memory T cells joined the SARS-CoV-2 response. Contracting CD4+ clones were found mainly in CM and EM memory subsets, while CD8+ clones were enriched in EMRA. Clones contracting from day 15 to 85 had balanced CD4/CD8 phenotypes, while a second wave expanding from day 15 to 37 was biased towards CD4+. The study included only a couple of mild cases, and larger cohorts that include severe cases with pre-infection samples were judged to be necessary.

PBMCs were isolated by Ficoll-Paque density gradient centrifugation. This clonotype was counted between two and nine times. Its antigen is currently not known. Per-nucleotide qualities are absent, and no much larger clonotype sits a single base away. As encoded in the germline V gene, CDR1 is SQVTM while CDR2 is ANQGSEA. The CDR3 goes from the cysteine to the phenylalanine over 12 residues. Just CDR3 DNA is preserved here, 36 bases in frame from base 1. V gives up 5 bases and J gives up 4 bases, and the segment between their germline ends measures 11 bases. Sequencing was performed on an Illumina NovaSeq 6000. cDNA libraries for TCRalpha and TCRbeta were prepared by 5'RACE using constant-segment primers, with sample barcodes and unique molecular identifiers added. RNA was extracted from every sample with Trizol reagent. Amplification of the libraries took two PCR steps, and the second step added a second sample barcode plus Illumina TruSeq adapters. Libraries were sequenced on an Illumina NovaSeq with 2 x 150 bp paired-end reads. The original pipeline was this. Reads were demultiplexed and collapsed into UMI-guided consensus sequences with migec v1.2.7. Using mixcr v2.1.11, UMI consensuses were aligned to TRA and TRB V and J templates and then assembled into clonotypes. A clonotype was counted as expanded or contracted only when both edgeR and NoisET called the clonotype significant, with the noise models trained on biological replicates. For edgeR calls, a false discovery rate-adjusted p below 0.01 and a log2 fold-change threshold of 1 were applied. PCA with hierarchical clustering of max-normalized trajectories of the 1000 most abundant clonotypes was used as exploratory dynamics analysis. Each responding clone was given a CD4 or CD8 phenotype based on the CD4+ and CD8+ repertoires, which had been sequenced separately. The public reads were run again by TCRdb, first through fastp at Q25 and then through MiXCR, and only productive beta chains were kept. CDR3 protein duplicates are merged, each entry listing the most common genes and DNA. TCRdb, not the authors, supplied the V and J calls. The sample table shows about 470,000 distinct CDR3 sequences, and around 27% are seen once. The ten top clones hold around 13% of the sample.

Recombination linked TRBV29-1 to TRBJ1-2; TRBD1 might be the D gene, on 5 matching bases. This TCR derives from an adult woman who had mild COVID-19 (a few samples of this study predate the infection). The sample titles of this study are shuffled in the database, so cell type and time point are left out; the donor was told from shared clones. The sample was PBMCs or a T cell subset sorted from them (not recorded which). DNA sequence: TGCAGCGTTACAGGCGTCGGCTATGGCTACACCTTC. The resulting protein is CSVTGVGYGYTF.